This T cell receptor beta chain was captured in a study of technical replicates of blood from a handful of donors. Germline CDR1 MGHDK, CDR2 SYGVNS. The V gene lost 3 bases and the J gene lost 6 bases, with 12 bases spanning the gap. CDR3 length equals 13 residues. Measured with immunoSEQ multiplex PCR; TCRdb has only the in-frame clones, and not every one. The table records about 80,000 clones, 85% to 95% of them present only once. This clonotype was sampled from a human donor in good health. The gene calls are TRBV25-1 and TRBJ2-7; D possibly corresponds to TRBD2 (5 bases). The sequencing input was T cells isolated from PBMCs. For the CDR3, the DNA is TGTGCCAGCAGTGAGGAGGCCTACGGCGAGCAGTACTTC. Protein product: CASSEEAYGEQYF.